The 27 T cell receptor beta chains reported below all come from one sample, sequenced in a study of human thymus T cells. Profiling relied on immunoSEQ multiplex PCR, and the TCRdb table lists in-frame clones only, not all of them. The sample records about 50,000 clones, around 95% being singletons. The sequencing input was blood. The origin of the receptors is a girl under three years old with a congenital heart defect but otherwise immunologically healthy.

The chain uses TRBV7-2 and TRBJ2-7; D possibly corresponds to TRBD2 (6 bases). CDR1 SGHTA and CDR2 FQGNSA come from the germline V gene. Trimming pared 0 bases from V and 7 bases from J, leaving 13 bases between. The CDR3 has 14 amino acids. CDR3 amino acids: CASSLAPRDSEQYF. CDR3 nucleotide sequence: TGTGCCAGCAGCTTAGCCCCTAGGGACTCGGAGCAGTACTTC.

The J gene is TRBJ2-2, the V gene TRBV7-2; unclear D gene. CDR3 length: 15 amino acids. Germline CDR1 is SGHTA and CDR2 is FQGNSA. The V gene lost 2 bases and the J gene lost 0 bases, with 7 bases spanning the gap. The CDR3 nucleotides are TGTGCCAGCAGCTTAATGATCTCGAACACCGGGGAGCTGTTTTTT. Amino acid sequence: CASSLMISNTGELFF. Together with reference TRBV7-2 and TRBJ2-2, the CDR3 gives the full variable domain: GAGVSQSPSNKVTEKGKDVELRCDPISGHTALYWYRQSLGQGLEFLIYFQGNSAPDKSGLPSDRFSAERTGGSVSTLTIQRTQQEDSAVYLCASSLMISNTGELFFGEGSRLTVL.

The chain employs TRBV7-9 and TRBJ2-1; a possible D gene is TRBD2 (5 bases). Deletions cut 4 bases from V and 0 bases from J, with 13 bases between. Looked up from germline, CDR1 is SEHNR and CDR2 is FQNEAQ (reference sequence). This CDR3 contains 16 residues. CDR3: CASSSPFRGSYNEQFF. The CDR3 DNA reads TGTGCCAGCAGCTCCCCTTTCCGGGGCTCCTACAATGAGCAGTTCTTC.

The CDR3 region is CASSGDRGRGTYNEQFF. The CDR3 DNA reads as TGTGCCAGCAGTGGGGACAGGGGGCGGGGGACCTACAATGAGCAGTTCTTC. The gene calls are TRBV25-1 and TRBJ2-1; 12 nucleotides align to TRBD1. V shed 4 bases, J shed 2 bases, and the junction held 6 bases outside the gene matches. CDR1 is MGHDK and CDR2 is SYGVNS in the germline V gene. This CDR3 contains 17 residues. Full variable domain (outside the CDR3, taken from reference TRBV25-1 and TRBJ2-1): EADIYQTPRYLVIGTGKKITLECSQTMGHDKMYWYQQDPGMELHLIHYSYGVNSTEKGDLSSESTVSRIRTEHFPLTLESARPSHTSQYLCASSGDRGRGTYNEQFFGPGTRLTVL.

The table lists this clone with a count of one. The chain uses TRBV6-4 and TRBJ1-1; the match to TRBD1 covers 8 bases. V was pared by 6 bases and J by 1 base, with 4 bases of the junction left unmatched. The length of the CDR3 is 14 residues. Germline V gives CDR1 MRHNA, CDR2 SNTAGT. The CDR3 coding sequence is TGTGCCAGCAGAGGACAGGGATGGAACACTGAAGCTTTCTTT. Amino acid sequence: CASRGQGWNTEAFF.

The rearrangement uses TRBV5-1 and TRBJ1-1; D not resolved. The CDR3 runs 14 residues. V shed 0 bases and J shed 5 bases, with 11 bases lying between them. CDR1 is SGHRS and CDR2 is YFSETQ in the germline V gene. This CDR3 reads CASSLGALWTEAFF. CDR3 coding DNA: TGCGCCAGCAGCTTGGGGGCCTTGTGGACTGAAGCTTTCTTT.

V is TRBV6-5 and J is TRBJ1-2; no firm D call. Germline CDR1 is MNHEY and CDR2 is SVGAGI. The CDR3 runs 12 residues. V was clipped by 6 bases and J by 8 bases, with 13 bases between them. The CDR3 DNA follows: TGTGCCAGCAGGTCCAAGCGCCTGGGCTACACCTTC. Amino acids: CASRSKRLGYTF.

V gene TRBV2 combines with J gene TRBJ2-3; a possible D gene is TRBD1 (6 bases). The germline gives CDR1 SNHLY, CDR2 FYNNEI. Trimming took 4 bases from V and 5 from J, leaving 25 bases between them. CDR3 size: 18 residues. CDR3 residues: CASSATNFDRIGEDTQYF. The DNA for the CDR3 is TGTGCCAGCAGTGCCACCAATTTTGACAGGATAGGAGAAGATACGCAGTATTTT.

The chain couples TRBV7-2 to TRBJ2-7; weak D call: TRBD1 (5 bases). CDR3 length equals 15 residues. The germline CDR1 and CDR2 sequences are SGHTA and FQGNSA. V gave up 3 bases and J gave up 3 bases, with 15 bases separating them. The CDR3 is CASSFSRLGDYEQYF. CDR3 DNA: TGTGCCAGCAGCTTCTCCCGTCTAGGGGACTACGAGCAGTACTTC.

The V call is TRBV6-1, the J call TRBJ2-7; D may correspond to TRBD1 or TRBD2 (7 bases each). This CDR3 comprises 13 residues. Germline V CDR1 and CDR2: MNHNS, SASEGT. V was clipped by 7 bases and J by 11 bases, with 21 bases between them. In nucleotides, the CDR3 is TGTGCCAGCACCCAGGGGGGGGCCGGTTCGGAGTACTTC. Amino acids: CASTQGGAGSEYF.

J is TRBJ2-7 and V is TRBV5-4; TRBD2 agrees at 15 bases. CDR1 SGHNT and CDR2 YYREEE come from the germline V gene (reference sequence). V was pared by 4 bases and J by 3 bases, with 11 bases of the junction left unmatched. The CDR3 is made up of 18 amino acids. The CDR3 spells CASSRTGLAGGTYYEQYF. The CDR3 region has the DNA TGTGCCAGCAGCCGAACCGGACTAGCGGGAGGGACCTACTACGAGCAGTACTTC.

This clone was counted between two and nine times. The rearrangement uses TRBV27 and TRBJ2-1; 8 bases agree with TRBD2. This CDR3 comprises 13 residues. CDR1 and CDR2 (germline): MNHEY, SMNVEV (reference sequence). After removal of 7 bases from V and 5 bases from J, the junction contained 4 bases not matched to a gene. The CDR3 nucleotides are TGTGCCAGCACCTCGGGACTAGACAATGAGCAGTTCTTC. This gives the protein CASTSGLDNEQFF.

This chain joins TRBV5-4 and TRBJ2-7; 8 positions agree with TRBD2. V lost 1 base, J lost 0 bases, and 3 bases stayed unmatched. This CDR3 comprises 15 residues. Germline lookup yields CDR1 SGHNT and CDR2 YYREEE (reference sequence). Here the CDR3 reads CASSLRAGGSYEQYF. CDR3 sequence (DNA): TGTGCCAGCAGCTTGCGCGCGGGAGGCTCCTACGAGCAGTACTTC.

The CDR3 DNA reads as TGTGCCACCAGCAGAGTAGGGATTTACGCGAACACCGGGGAGCTGTTTTTT. Translated, it gives CATSRVGIYANTGELFF. This chain connects TRBV15 to TRBJ2-2; D gene ambiguous. Looked up from germline, CDR1 is LNHNV and CDR2 is YYDKDF (reference sequence). CDR3 length: 17 residues. V lost 1 base and J lost 0, with 12 bases in between.

The CDR3 sequence: CAISRGTGWDEQFF. CDR3 DNA: TGTGCCATCAGCCGAGGCACCGGCTGGGATGAGCAGTTCTTC. The chain recombines TRBV10-3 with TRBJ2-1, with D uncertain. Trimming shortened V by 6 bases and J by 8 bases, and 17 bases separated the two germline ends. CDR1 is ENHRY, CDR2 SYGVKD, per germline. The CDR3 length is 14 residues.

This CDR3 reads CASSVSTHMNTEAFF. The CDR3 DNA follows: TGTGCCAGCAGTGTTTCCACCCACATGAACACTGAAGCTTTCTTT. V is TRBV6-1 and J is TRBJ1-1; D is unclear. The germline V gene has CDR1 MNHNS and CDR2 SASEGT. The V end was cut by 4 bases, the J end by 0 bases, with 12 bases between. The CDR3 sequence is 15 residues long.

The rearrangement uses TRBV18 and TRBJ2-7; tentative D call: TRBD2 (5 bases). Germline-derived CDR1 and CDR2 are KGHSH and LQKENI. The V gene lost 4 bases and the J gene lost 2 bases, with 15 bases spanning the gap. The CDR3 loop spans 15 amino acids. The CDR3 DNA reads as TGTGCCAGCTCACAAGGGAGAGGACCACCCTACGAGCAGTACTTC. Protein: CASSQGRGPPYEQYF.

The V call is TRBV18, the J call TRBJ1-5; 8 bases agree with TRBD1. CDR3 length: 15 residues. J gave up 4 bases and V 3 bases, and 5 bases lay outside the gene matches. Germline V gives CDR1 KGHSH, CDR2 LQKENI. CDR3 amino acids: CASSPRGQGNQPQHF. CDR3 sequence (DNA): TGTGCCAGCTCACCTCGAGGACAGGGAAATCAGCCCCAGCATTTT.

J is TRBJ2-1 and V is TRBV6-1, with TRBD2 matching over 9 bases. The ends lost 2 bases at V and 8 bases at J; junction bases unmatched: 10. CDR1 is MNHNS, CDR2 SASEGT, per germline. The CDR3 runs to 16 residues. CDR3 in DNA: TGTGCCAGCAGTGAAACTGTGACTAGCGGTTGGGATGAGCAGTTCTTC. This gives the protein CASSETVTSGWDEQFF.

V is TRBV6-1 and J is TRBJ1-2; D is perhaps TRBD1 (6 bases). Germline CDR1 reads MNHNS; CDR2 reads SASEGT. This CDR3 is built from 15 residues. The ends were cut back, 5 bases at V and 4 bases at J, with 17 bases in the middle. CDR3 loop: CASSPGAGTVYGYTF. The CDR3 DNA sequence: TGTGCCAGCAGTCCAGGGGCAGGAACAGTCTATGGCTACACCTTC.

In DNA form, the CDR3 reads TGTGCCAGCAGCTTAGCGTCTAGCGGGAGAGGGCACTACGAGCAGTACTTC. Its protein product is CASSLASSGRGHYEQYF. The V and J genes are TRBV7-2 and TRBJ2-7; 10 nucleotides match TRBD2. The CDR3 has 17 amino acids. With 0 bases clipped from V and 3 bases from J, the junction kept 8 bases outside the gene matches. Germline V gene sequence: CDR1 SGHTA, CDR2 FQGNSA.

The rearrangement links TRBV6-1 to TRBJ2-7; no clear D. In germline, CDR1 is MNHNS, CDR2 SASEGT. The CDR3 extends over 14 amino acids. Trimming pared 2 bases from V and 1 base from J, leaving 9 bases between. The CDR3 loop is CASSEFIVSYEQYF. DNA for the CDR3: TGTGCCAGCAGTGAATTTATAGTATCCTACGAGCAGTACTTC.

The chain joins TRBV7-9 to TRBJ2-5; a possible D gene is TRBD1 (6 bases). Between the trimmed V and J ends, which lost 5 bases and 2 bases, there was a span of 18 bases. The CDR3 has 16 amino acids. Germline V gene sequence: CDR1 SEHNR, CDR2 FQNEAQ (reference sequence). CDR3 in amino acids: CASSPTQGLQQETQYF. The CDR3 DNA follows: TGTGCCAGCAGCCCAACCCAGGGGCTACAACAAGAGACCCAGTACTTC.

The chain recombines TRBV5-1 with TRBJ2-3; D unclear. Germline values: CDR1 SGHRS, CDR2 YFSETQ. The CDR3 sequence is 13 residues long. Trimming removed 0 bases at V and 5 bases at J, with 7 bases between. CDR3 bases: TGCGCCAGCAGCTTGGCCATGGGAGATACGCAGTATTTT. It specifies CASSLAMGDTQYF.

The J gene is TRBJ2-3, the V gene TRBV4-3; possible D gene TRBD2, 7 bases. CDR1 is LGHNA, CDR2 YSLEER, per germline. This CDR3 region has 17 residues. The ends were cut back, 4 bases at V and 6 bases at J, with 23 bases in the middle. CDR3 amino acids: CASSPQGGGDGRDTQYF. The CDR3 coding sequence is TGCGCCAGCAGCCCGCAAGGGGGGGGCGACGGCCGCGATACGCAGTATTTT.

The chain is built from TRBV10-2 and TRBJ2-7; D may be TRBD1 or TRBD2 (5 bases each). CDR3 length equals 14 residues. CDR1 WSHSY and CDR2 SAAADI come from the germline V gene. Trimming pared 9 bases from V and 3 bases from J, leaving 18 bases between. The DNA for the CDR3 is TGCGCCAGTCATGGGACGCTGCATAACTACGAGCAGTACTTC. Its protein is CASHGTLHNYEQYF.

This sequence joins TRBV11-2 and TRBJ2-1; TRBD2 matches 9 bases. Per germline, CDR1 SGHAT and CDR2 FQNNGV. The trim removed 5 bases at V and 3 bases at J, leaving 11 bases unmatched. This CDR3 is built from 17 residues. This chain's CDR3 is CASSPWGGREYYNEQFF. The CDR3 nucleotides read TGTGCCAGCAGCCCGTGGGGCGGGAGGGAATACTACAATGAGCAGTTCTTC. Using reference TRBV11-2 and TRBJ2-1 for the parts outside the CDR3, the full variable domain is EAGVAQSPRYKIIEKRQSVAFWCNPISGHATLYWYQQILGQGPKLLIQFQNNGVVDDSQLPKDRFSAERLKGVDSTLKIQPAKLEDSAVYLCASSPWGGREYYNEQFFGPGTRLTVL.